This T cell receptor beta chain was recorded in a study of cytomegalovirus exposure and HLA in healthy donors. General observations from the study: What was likely a sequencing artifact was a cluster of highly shared sequence variants. CMV antigen specificity of a few CMV-associated chains was confirmed in vitro.

Amplification used 60 Vbeta primers and 13 Jbeta primers. Clones were read by immunoSEQ multiplex PCR, and TCRdb kept only the in-frame ones, dropping some. The data hold roughly 160,000 clones, with around 82% observed a single time. The CDR3 extends over 17 amino acids. V was cut by 3 bases and J by 2 bases, with 18 bases left in between. The germline gives CDR1 SGHAT, CDR2 FQDESV (reference sequence). Of note for this clone: Its antigen is undetermined.

This receptor was obtained from a young man in good health and CMV-seronegative. The rearrangement links TRBV11-1 to TRBJ2-3, with D maybe TRBD1 (5 bases). Sequenced input: PBMCs. In DNA, the CDR3 is TGTGCCAGCAGCTTTGGGGCTGGAATATCTAACACAGATACGCAGTATTTT. It translates to CASSFGAGISNTDTQYF. The variable domain in full, completed from reference TRBV11-1 and TRBJ2-3, reads EAEVAQSPRYKITEKSQAVAFWCDPISGHATLYWYRQILGQGPELLVQFQDESVVDDSQLPKDRFSAERLKGVDSTLKIQPAELGDSAMYLCASSFGAGISNTDTQYFGPGTRLTVL.